The sequence of this T cell receptor (beta chain) was determined in a study of identical twins. Findings and caveats of the study: Surplus twin overlap in beta out-of-frame sequences was less pronounced.

TCRdb ran MiXCR on the 5' RACE reads and lists one entry per CDR3 protein. The profile shows roughly 350,000 distinct CDR3 sequences, 9% of them singletons. Germline CDR1 reads DFQATT; CDR2 reads SNEGSKA (reference sequence). V gave up 1 base and J gave up 8 bases; unmatched junction bases: 12. This CDR3 spans 16 amino acids. Comments on this clonotype: The antigen remains unidentified.

Sequenced input: naive T cells sorted from blood. V is TRBV20-1 and J is TRBJ2-3; TRBD2 agrees at 10 bases. The receptor was isolated from a woman between 45 and 60 years old in good health. The chain's CDR3 is CSARVSLAGARGTQYF. The CDR3 nucleotides are TGCAGTGCTAGAGTTTCCCTAGCGGGGGCTCGGGGTACGCAGTATTTT.